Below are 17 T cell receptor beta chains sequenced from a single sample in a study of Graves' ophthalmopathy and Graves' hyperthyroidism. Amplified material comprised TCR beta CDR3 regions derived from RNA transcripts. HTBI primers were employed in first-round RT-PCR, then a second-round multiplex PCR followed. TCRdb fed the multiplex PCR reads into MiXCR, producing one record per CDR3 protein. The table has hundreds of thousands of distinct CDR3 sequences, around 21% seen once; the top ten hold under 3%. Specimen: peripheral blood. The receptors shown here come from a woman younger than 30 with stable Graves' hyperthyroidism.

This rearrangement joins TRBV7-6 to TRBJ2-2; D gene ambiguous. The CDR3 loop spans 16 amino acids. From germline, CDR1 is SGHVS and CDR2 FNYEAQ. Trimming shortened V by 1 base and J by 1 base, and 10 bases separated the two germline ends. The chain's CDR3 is CASSLVTTWNTGELFF. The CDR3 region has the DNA TGTGCCAGCAGCTTAGTCACAACATGGAACACCGGGGAGCTGTTTTTT. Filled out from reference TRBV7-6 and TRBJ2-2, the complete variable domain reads GAGVSQSPRYKVTKRGQDVALRCDPISGHVSLYWYRQALGQGPEFLTYFNYEAQQDKSGLPNDRFSAERPEGSISTLTIQRTEQRDSAMYRCASSLVTTWNTGELFFGEGSRLTVL.

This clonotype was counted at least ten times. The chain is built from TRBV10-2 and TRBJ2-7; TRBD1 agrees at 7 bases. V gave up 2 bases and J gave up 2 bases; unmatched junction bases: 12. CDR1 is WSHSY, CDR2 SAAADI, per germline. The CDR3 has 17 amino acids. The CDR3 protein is CASSEAQGQALPYEQYF. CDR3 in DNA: TGCGCCAGCAGTGAGGCCCAAGGACAGGCCCTACCCTACGAGCAGTACTTC.

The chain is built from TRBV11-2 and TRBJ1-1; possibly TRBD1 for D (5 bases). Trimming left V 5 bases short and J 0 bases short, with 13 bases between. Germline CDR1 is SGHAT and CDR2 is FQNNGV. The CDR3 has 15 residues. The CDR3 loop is CASSATGTMNTEAFF. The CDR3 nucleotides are TGTGCCAGCAGCGCCACCGGGACGATGAACACTGAAGCTTTCTTT.

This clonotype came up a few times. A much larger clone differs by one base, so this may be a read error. CDR3 sequence: CASSIGSTDPHLHF. The CDR3 nucleotides read TGTGCCAGTAGTATCGGCAGTACGGATCCACACCTCCACTTT. The chain links TRBV19 to TRBJ1-6; no reliable D call. The length of the CDR3 is 14 residues. With 3 bases removed from V and 15 bases from J, the gap between germline ends came to 18 bases. Germline V gene data show CDR1 as LNHDA and CDR2 as SQIVND (reference sequence).

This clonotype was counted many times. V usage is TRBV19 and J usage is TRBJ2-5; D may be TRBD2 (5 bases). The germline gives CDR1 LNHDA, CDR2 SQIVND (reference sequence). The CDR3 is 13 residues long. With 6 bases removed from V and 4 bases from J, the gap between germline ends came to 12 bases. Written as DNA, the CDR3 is TGTGCCAGTAGAAGGGTAGGGAGAGAGACCCAGTACTTC. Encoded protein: CASRRVGRETQYF.

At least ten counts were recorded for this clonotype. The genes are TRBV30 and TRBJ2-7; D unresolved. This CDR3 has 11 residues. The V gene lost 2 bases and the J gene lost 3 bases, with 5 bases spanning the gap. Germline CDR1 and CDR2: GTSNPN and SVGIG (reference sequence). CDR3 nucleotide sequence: TGTGCCTGGAGTTCCTACTACGAGCAGTACTTC. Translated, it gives CAWSSYYEQYF.

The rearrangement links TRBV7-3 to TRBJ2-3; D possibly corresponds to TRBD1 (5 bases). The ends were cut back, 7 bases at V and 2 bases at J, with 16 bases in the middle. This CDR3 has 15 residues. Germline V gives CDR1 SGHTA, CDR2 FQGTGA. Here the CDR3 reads CASTSQGLITDTQYF. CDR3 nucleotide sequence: TGTGCCAGCACCTCTCAGGGTCTGATCACAGATACGCAGTATTTT.

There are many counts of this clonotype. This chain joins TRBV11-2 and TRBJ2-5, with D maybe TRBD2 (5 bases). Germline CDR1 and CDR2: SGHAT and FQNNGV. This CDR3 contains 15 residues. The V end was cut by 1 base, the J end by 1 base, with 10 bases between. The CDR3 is CASSLGGVSQETQYF. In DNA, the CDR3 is TGTGCCAGCAGCTTAGGGGGAGTCAGCCAAGAGACCCAGTACTTC.

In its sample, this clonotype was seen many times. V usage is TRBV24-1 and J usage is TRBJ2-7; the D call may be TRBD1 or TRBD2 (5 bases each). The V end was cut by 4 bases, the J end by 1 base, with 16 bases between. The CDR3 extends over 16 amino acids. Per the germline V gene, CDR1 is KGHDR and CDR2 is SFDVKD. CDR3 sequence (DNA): TGTGCCACCAGTGACCGGGACCAACCTTCTTCCTACGAGCAGTACTTC. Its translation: CATSDRDQPSSYEQYF.

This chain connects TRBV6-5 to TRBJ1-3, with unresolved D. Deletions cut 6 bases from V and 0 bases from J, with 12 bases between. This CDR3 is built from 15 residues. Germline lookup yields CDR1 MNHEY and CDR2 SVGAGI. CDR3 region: CASSDTIDSGNTIYF. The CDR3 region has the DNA TGTGCCAGCAGCGACACGATAGACTCTGGAAACACCATATATTTT.

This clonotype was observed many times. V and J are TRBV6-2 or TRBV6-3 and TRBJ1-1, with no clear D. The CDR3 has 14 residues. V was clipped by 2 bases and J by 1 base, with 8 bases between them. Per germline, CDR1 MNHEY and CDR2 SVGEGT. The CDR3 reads CASSYLFTNTEAFF. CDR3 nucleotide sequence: TGTGCCAGCAGTTACCTATTTACGAACACTGAAGCTTTCTTT.

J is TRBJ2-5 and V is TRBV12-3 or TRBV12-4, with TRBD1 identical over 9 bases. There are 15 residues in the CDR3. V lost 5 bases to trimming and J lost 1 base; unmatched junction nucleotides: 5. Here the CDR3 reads CASSTGTGRQETQYF. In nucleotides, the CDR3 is TGTGCCAGCAGTACCGGGACAGGGCGCCAAGAGACCCAGTACTTC.

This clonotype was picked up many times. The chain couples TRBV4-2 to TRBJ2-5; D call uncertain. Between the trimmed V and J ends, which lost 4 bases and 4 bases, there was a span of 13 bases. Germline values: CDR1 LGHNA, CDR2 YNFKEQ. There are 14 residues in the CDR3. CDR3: CASSPRSTGETQYF. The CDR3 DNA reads TGTGCCAGCAGCCCCAGGTCCACGGGAGAGACCCAGTACTTC.

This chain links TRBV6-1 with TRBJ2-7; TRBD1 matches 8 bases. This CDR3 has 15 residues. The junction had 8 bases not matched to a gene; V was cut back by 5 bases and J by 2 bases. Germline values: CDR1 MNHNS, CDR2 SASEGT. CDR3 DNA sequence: TGTGCCAGCAGTCTGACAGGGGCCGAAACCTACGAGCAGTACTTC. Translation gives CASSLTGAETYEQYF.

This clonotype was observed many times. The CDR3 loop reads CASRDRGNSPLHF. CDR3 DNA: TGTGCCAGCCGGGACAGGGGTAATTCACCCCTCCACTTT. The rearrangement uses TRBV27 and TRBJ1-6; TRBD1 agrees at 10 bases. The ends lost 8 bases at V and 6 bases at J; junction bases unmatched: 1. Germline V gives CDR1 MNHEY, CDR2 SMNVEV (reference sequence). This CDR3 comprises 13 residues.

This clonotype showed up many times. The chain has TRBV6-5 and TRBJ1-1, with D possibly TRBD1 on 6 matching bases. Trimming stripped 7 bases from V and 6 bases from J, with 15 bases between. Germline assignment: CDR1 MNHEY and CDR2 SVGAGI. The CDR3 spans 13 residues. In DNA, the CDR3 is TGTGCCAGCAACGAGTGGGGGGCCCCTGAAGCTTTCTTT. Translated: CASNEWGAPEAFF.

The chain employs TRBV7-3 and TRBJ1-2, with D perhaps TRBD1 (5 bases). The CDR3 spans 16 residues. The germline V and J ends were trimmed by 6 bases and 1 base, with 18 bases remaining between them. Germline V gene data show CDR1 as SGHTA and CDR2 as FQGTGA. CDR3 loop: CASSFNPGARNYGYTF. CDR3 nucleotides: TGTGCCAGCAGTTTTAATCCCGGGGCCCGTAACTATGGCTACACCTTC.